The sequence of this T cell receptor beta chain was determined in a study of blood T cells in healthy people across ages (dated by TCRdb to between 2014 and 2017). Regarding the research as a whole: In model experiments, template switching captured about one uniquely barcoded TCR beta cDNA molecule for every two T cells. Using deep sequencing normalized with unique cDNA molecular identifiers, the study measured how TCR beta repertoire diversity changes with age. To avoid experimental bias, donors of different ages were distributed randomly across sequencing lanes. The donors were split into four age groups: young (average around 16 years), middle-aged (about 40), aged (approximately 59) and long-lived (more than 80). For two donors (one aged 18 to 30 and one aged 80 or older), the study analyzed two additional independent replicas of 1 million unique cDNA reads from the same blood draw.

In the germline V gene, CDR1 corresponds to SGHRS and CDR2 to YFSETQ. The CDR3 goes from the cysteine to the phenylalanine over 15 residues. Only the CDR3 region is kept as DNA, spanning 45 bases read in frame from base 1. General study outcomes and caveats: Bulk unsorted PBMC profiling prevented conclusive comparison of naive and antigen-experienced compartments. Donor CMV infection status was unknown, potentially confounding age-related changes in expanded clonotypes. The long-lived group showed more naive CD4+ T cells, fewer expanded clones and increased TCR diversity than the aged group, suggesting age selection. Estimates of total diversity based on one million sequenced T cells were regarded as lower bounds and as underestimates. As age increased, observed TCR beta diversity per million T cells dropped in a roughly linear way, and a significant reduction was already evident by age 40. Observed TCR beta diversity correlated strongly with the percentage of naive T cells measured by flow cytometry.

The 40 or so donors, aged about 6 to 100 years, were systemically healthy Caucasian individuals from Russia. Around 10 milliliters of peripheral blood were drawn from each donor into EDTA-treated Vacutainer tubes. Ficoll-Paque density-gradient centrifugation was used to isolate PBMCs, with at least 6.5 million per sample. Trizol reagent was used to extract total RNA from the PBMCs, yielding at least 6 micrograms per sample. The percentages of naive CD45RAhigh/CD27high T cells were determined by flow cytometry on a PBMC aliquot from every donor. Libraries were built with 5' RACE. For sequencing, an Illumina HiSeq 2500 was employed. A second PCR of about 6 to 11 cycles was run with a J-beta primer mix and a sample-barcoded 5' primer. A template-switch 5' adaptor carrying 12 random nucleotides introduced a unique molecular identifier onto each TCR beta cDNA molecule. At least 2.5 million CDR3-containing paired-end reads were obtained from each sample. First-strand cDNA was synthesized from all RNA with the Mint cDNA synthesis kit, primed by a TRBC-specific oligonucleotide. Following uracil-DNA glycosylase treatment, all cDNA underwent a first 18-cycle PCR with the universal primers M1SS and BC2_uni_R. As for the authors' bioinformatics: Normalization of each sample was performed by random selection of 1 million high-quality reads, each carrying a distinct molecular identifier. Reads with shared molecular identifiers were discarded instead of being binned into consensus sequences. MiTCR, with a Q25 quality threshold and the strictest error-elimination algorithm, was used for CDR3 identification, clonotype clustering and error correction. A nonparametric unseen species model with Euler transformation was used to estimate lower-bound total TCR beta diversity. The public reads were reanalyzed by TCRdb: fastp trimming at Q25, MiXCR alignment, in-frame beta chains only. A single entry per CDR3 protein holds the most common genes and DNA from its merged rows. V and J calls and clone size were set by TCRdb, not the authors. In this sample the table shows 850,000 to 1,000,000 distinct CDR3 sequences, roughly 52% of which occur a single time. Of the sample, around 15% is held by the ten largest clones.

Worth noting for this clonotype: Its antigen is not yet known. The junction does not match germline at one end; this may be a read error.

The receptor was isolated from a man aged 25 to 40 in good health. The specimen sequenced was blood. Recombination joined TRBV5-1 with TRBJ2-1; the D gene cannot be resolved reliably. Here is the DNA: TGCACCAGCAGCCTCATGGGGTCTTTCAGTAATGAGCAGTTCTTC. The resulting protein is CTSSLMGSFSNEQFF.